This entry lists 19 T cell receptor beta chains sequenced from one sample in a study of blood T cell repertoires in COVID-19. Sequencing was performed with immunoSEQ multiplex PCR; in TCRdb, only in-frame clones are kept and a portion is missing. The sample consists of 200,000 to 250,000 clones, approximately 78% of them appearing once. The sample consisted of peripheral blood. All receptors derive from a woman between 70 and 85 years old with COVID-19, enrolled during active disease.

This clone has more than one count but fewer than ten. This chain joins TRBV12-3 or TRBV12-4 and TRBJ1-2; 9 bases line up with TRBD1. The CDR3 is made up of 13 amino acids. V lost 6 bases, J lost 8 bases, and 7 bases stayed unmatched. DNA of the CDR3: TGTGCCAGCAGCCGGACAGGGGTTGGGGGCTACACCTTC. It is translated as CASSRTGVGGYTF.

The rearrangement uses TRBV28 and TRBJ1-5; D gene uncertain. This CDR3 has 15 residues. The V gene's germline CDR1 is MDHEN and CDR2 SYDVKM. Trimming stripped 1 base from V and 3 bases from J, with 10 bases between. CDR3 nucleotides: TGTGCCAGCAGTTTATCCCAGACATACAATCAGCCCCAGCATTTT. Protein sequence: CASSLSQTYNQPQHF.

The V and J genes are TRBV28 and TRBJ1-5, with 9 bases identical to TRBD1. This CDR3 has 15 amino acids. Looked up from germline, CDR1 is MDHEN and CDR2 is SYDVKM. V gave up 7 bases and J gave up 6 bases; unmatched junction bases: 10. CDR3 region: CASNYRGRRGQPQHF. DNA for the CDR3: TGTGCCAGCAACTACAGGGGGCGCCGGGGTCAGCCCCAGCATTTT.

The genes are TRBV5-6 and TRBJ2-7, with no clear D. Trimming left V 1 base short and J 3 bases short, with 8 bases between. Germline V gene data show CDR1 as SGHDT and CDR2 as YYEEEE. The CDR3 loop spans 13 amino acids. CDR3 sequence reads: CASSLRPGYEQYF. In DNA form, the CDR3 reads TGTGCCAGCAGCTTGAGGCCGGGCTACGAGCAGTACTTC.

The chain employs TRBV18 and TRBJ1-1; 8 bases are shared with TRBD1. Germline V gene lookup returns CDR1 KGHSH and CDR2 LQKENI. The CDR3 runs to 15 residues. V lost 4 bases to trimming and J lost 2 bases; unmatched junction nucleotides: 6. CDR3 nucleotides: TGTGCCAGCTCACTAGCCTCAGGGGGCAACACTGAAGCTTTCTTT. This codes for CASSLASGGNTEAFF.

This clone showed up just a few times. The chain couples TRBV7-9 to TRBJ1-2; 9 positions match TRBD1. CDR3 length: 16 residues. V lost 2 bases, J lost 6 bases, and 10 bases stayed unmatched. CDR1 SEHNR and CDR2 FQNEAQ come from the germline V gene (reference sequence). The CDR3 region is CASSLSGQGGVDGYTF. Written as DNA, the CDR3 is TGTGCCAGCAGCTTATCGGGACAGGGAGGTGTCGATGGCTACACCTTC.

J is TRBJ2-5 and V is TRBV15; D possibly corresponds to TRBD2 (6 bases). The CDR3 extends over 12 amino acids. Trimming removed 8 bases at V and 1 base at J, with 8 bases between. The V gene's germline CDR1 is LNHNV and CDR2 YYDKDF (reference sequence). CDR3 coding DNA: TGTGCCACCGCGGGGATCCAAGAGACCCAGTACTTC. This translates into CATAGIQETQYF.

This clone has just a few counts. V is TRBV4-1 and J is TRBJ2-7, with D perhaps TRBD1 (6 bases). The germline gives CDR1 MGHRA, CDR2 YSYEKL. Trimming left V 3 bases short and J 4 bases short, with 16 bases between. CDR3 length: 15 residues. The CDR3 here is CASSQAAGTQYEQYF. CDR3 nucleotide sequence: TGCGCCAGCAGCCAGGCCGCCGGGACACAATACGAGCAGTACTTC.

CDR3 nucleotide sequence: TGTGCCAGCTCACCACGGTCTAGCGGGGGCTACGAGCAGTACTTC. This gives the protein CASSPRSSGGYEQYF. The J gene is TRBJ2-7, the V gene TRBV18, with 10 bases that match TRBD2. The CDR3 has 15 amino acids. V trimming: 1 base; J trimming: 3 bases; junction bases outside the gene matches: 3. CDR1 KGHSH and CDR2 LQKENI come from the germline V gene.

J is TRBJ2-7 and V is TRBV4-3, with D possibly TRBD2 on 6 matching bases. Trimming removed 3 bases from V and 5 bases from J, with 11 bases in between. CDR1 and CDR2 (germline): LGHNA, YSLEER. The length of the CDR3 is 13 residues. CDR3 sequence: CASSQWRGNEQYF. For the CDR3, the DNA is TGCGCCAGCAGCCAGTGGAGGGGCAACGAGCAGTACTTC.

This clone has only a few counts. The chain carries TRBV28 and TRBJ1-5, with 10 positions matching TRBD1. The CDR3 length is 17 residues. With V trimmed by 4 bases and J by 4 bases, 10 bases remained unmatched. Germline CDR1 and CDR2: MDHEN and SYDVKM. The CDR3 sequence: CASSSNPGTGENQPQHF. The CDR3, as DNA: TGTGCCAGCAGTTCAAATCCCGGGACAGGGGAAAATCAGCCCCAGCATTTT.

The chain joins TRBV25-1 to TRBJ2-2, with D tentatively TRBD1 (6 bases). This CDR3 spans 15 amino acids. V lost 4 bases and J lost 5, with 14 bases in between. The V gene's germline CDR1 is MGHDK and CDR2 SYGVNS. The CDR3 here is CASSGAGQGTGELFF. The DNA of the CDR3 is TGTGCCAGCAGTGGAGCAGGGCAGGGGACCGGGGAGCTGTTTTTT.

The chain has TRBV6-5 and TRBJ2-7; no firm D call. Germline V gene data show CDR1 as MNHEY and CDR2 as SVGAGI. The V gene lost 4 bases and the J gene lost 2 bases, with 6 bases spanning the gap. The CDR3 runs to 12 residues. The CDR3 sequence: CASSSTTYEQYF. The CDR3 bases are TGTGCCAGCAGTTCCACAACCTACGAGCAGTACTTC.

The chain is built from TRBV7-2 and TRBJ1-5; possible D gene TRBD1, 6 bases. V was cut by 2 bases and J by 3 bases, with 8 bases left in between. CDR1 is SGHTA and CDR2 is FQGNSA in the germline V gene. The length of the CDR3 is 14 residues. The CDR3 DNA is TGTGCCAGCAGCTTATCAGGGGACAATCAGCCCCAGCATTTT. Its protein product is CASSLSGDNQPQHF. Together with reference TRBV7-2 and TRBJ1-5, the CDR3 gives the full variable domain: GAGVSQSPSNKVTEKGKDVELRCDPISGHTALYWYRQSLGQGLEFLIYFQGNSAPDKSGLPSDRFSAERTGGSVSTLTIQRTQQEDSAVYLCASSLSGDNQPQHFGDGTRLSIL.

The chain recombines TRBV7-6 with TRBJ2-6; 12 nucleotides match TRBD2. This CDR3 is built from 17 residues. With V trimmed by 5 bases and J by 0 bases, 2 bases remained unmatched. From germline, CDR1 is SGHVS and CDR2 FNYEAQ. CDR3 in amino acids: CASSEGLAGSGANVLTF. CDR3 DNA sequence: TGTGCCAGCAGCGAGGGACTAGCGGGCTCTGGGGCCAACGTCCTGACTTTC.

The J gene is TRBJ2-1, the V gene TRBV3-1 (or the pseudogene TRBV3-2), with TRBD2 matching over 8 bases. This CDR3 contains 15 residues. The ends lost 2 bases at V and 7 bases at J; junction bases unmatched: 7. Germline CDR1 LGHDT, CDR2 YNNKEL (reference sequence). In DNA, the CDR3 is TGTGCCAGCAGCCAACCCGGGACTAGTATTAATGAGCAGTTCTTC. Translating gives CASSQPGTSINEQFF.

The rearrangement uses TRBV28 and TRBJ2-7, with a tentative D call TRBD2 (5 bases). The CDR3 covers 14 residues. CDR1 MDHEN and CDR2 SYDVKM come from the germline V gene. V was clipped by 3 bases and J by 6 bases, with 15 bases between them. The CDR3 loop is CASSLRTSKLEQYF. DNA of the CDR3: TGTGCCAGCAGTTTGAGGACTTCCAAACTCGAGCAGTACTTC.

The chain has TRBV15 and TRBJ1-2; 8 nucleotides agree with TRBD1. Germline assignment: CDR1 LNHNV and CDR2 YYDKDF (reference sequence). V lost 0 bases and J lost 12; bases outside the gene matches: 12. The CDR3 is 15 amino acids. In nucleotides, the CDR3 is TGTGCCACCAGCAGAGATGTGAGACAGGGGCTTCCGGACACCTTC. It yields the protein CATSRDVRQGLPDTF.

This clone was seen a handful of times. This chain links TRBV30 with TRBJ1-6, with TRBD1 matching over 7 bases. Germline V lookup: CDR1 GTSNPN, CDR2 SVGIG (reference sequence). The length of the CDR3 is 14 residues. Trimming took 1 base from V and 7 from J; bases not matched to a gene: 4. This CDR3 is CAWSDETGNSPLHF. CDR3 nucleotide sequence: TGTGCCTGGAGTGACGAGACAGGGAATTCACCCCTCCACTTT.